This TCR beta chain stems from a study of T-cell memory formation after mild COVID-19 (dated by TCRdb to 2020 to 2023). For context, the study as a whole: Most TCR sequence clusters were specific to one of the two donors. T-cell clones expanding and contracting after mild COVID-19 in a couple of donors were tracked by longitudinal TCRalpha and TCRbeta repertoire sequencing. Two young, previously healthy adult volunteers made up the cohort, one male and one female.

Sequenced on an Illumina NovaSeq 6000. TCRalpha and TCRbeta cDNA libraries were built by 5'RACE with constant-segment primers, adding sample barcodes and unique molecular identifiers. RNA was extracted from every sample with Trizol reagent. Libraries were amplified in two PCR steps, with a second sample barcode and Illumina TruSeq adapters added in the second step. Sequencing of libraries was performed on an Illumina NovaSeq with 2 x 150 bp paired-end reads. As for the original processing: Demultiplexing of reads and collapsing into UMI-guided consensus sequences were performed with migec v1.2.7. Using mixcr v2.1.11, the UMI consensuses were aligned to TRA and TRB V and J templates and assembled into clonotypes. A clonotype was counted as expanded or contracted only if both edgeR and NoisET called the change significant, with noise models trained on biological replicates. For edgeR calls, the thresholds were a false discovery rate-adjusted p below 0.01 and a log2 fold-change of 1. As an exploratory analysis of dynamics, max-normalized trajectories of the 1000 most abundant clonotypes were examined by PCA with hierarchical clustering. Separately sequenced CD4+ and CD8+ repertoires were used to assign a CD4 or CD8 phenotype to each responding clone. In-frame beta chains were kept once TCRdb had trimmed the public reads at Q25 with fastp and called clones with MiXCR. When rows share a CDR3 protein, they turn into one entry using the most common DNA and genes. In this record, the V and J calls reflect TCRdb's handling and not the investigators' own analysis. Here the sample has about 210,000 distinct CDR3 sequences; 27% occur a single time. Of the sample, about an eighth falls within the top ten clones.

CDR1 and CDR2, per the germline V gene, are SGHVS and FNYEAQ. The cysteine opens and the phenylalanine closes a CDR3 of 15 amino acids. The retained sequence is limited to the CDR3, 45 bases, with the frame set at the first base. The V end loses 3 bases and the J end loses 5 bases, and a stretch of 16 bases separates them. Ficoll-Paque density gradient centrifugation was the method used to isolate PBMCs. The research as a whole found: The study included only a couple of mild cases, and larger cohorts that include severe cases with pre-infection samples were judged to be necessary. Contracting CD4+ clones appeared mostly in the CM and EM memory subsets, whereas CD8+ clones were enriched in EMRA. Some responding clones were found in pre-infection memory, which suggests that pre-existing cross-reactive memory T cells took part in the SARS-CoV-2 response. Whether the second-wave clones peaking on day 37 were SARS-CoV-2 specific was not confirmed. Clones that contracted from day 15 to 85 showed balanced CD4/CD8 phenotypes, whereas a second wave of clones that expanded from day 15 to 37 leaned towards CD4+.

Regarding this clonotype: There is no known antigen for this receptor. Within one base of it there is no much larger clone, and no base qualities were kept.

The sequenced material came from PBMCs or a T cell subset sorted from them (not recorded which). The sequence was obtained from an adult woman who had mild COVID-19 (a few samples of this study predate the infection). The sample titles of this study are shuffled in the database, so cell type and time point are left out; the donor was told from shared clones. Rearrangement joined TRBV7-6 to TRBJ2-5; the D region may be TRBD1 or TRBD2, each matching 6 bases equally. The DNA reads TGTGCCAGCAGCTTCGGAGGGGGAGAGTCGGAGACCCAGTACTTC. Its coded protein is CASSFGGGESETQYF. The CDR3 plus the reference TRBV7-6 and TRBJ2-5 genes for the other parts give the full variable domain: GAGVSQSPRYKVTKRGQDVALRCDPISGHVSLYWYRQALGQGPEFLTYFNYEAQQDKSGLPNDRFSAERPEGSISTLTIQRTEQRDSAMYRCASSFGGGESETQYFGPGTRLLVL.